Following are 13 T cell receptor beta chains from one sample sequenced in a study of blood T cells in healthy people across ages. Primed by a sample-barcoded 5' primer and a J-beta primer mix, a second PCR proceeded for 7 to 11 cycles. TCRdb re-analysed the 5' RACE reads in MiXCR, keeping a single row per CDR3 protein. The data show around 1,700,000 distinct CDR3 sequences, about 28% seen once. The sequencing sample was made of blood. The receptors were sampled from a woman aged 30 to 39 in good health.

The sample holds many counts of this clonotype. V gene TRBV6-5 combines with J gene TRBJ2-1, with D perhaps TRBD2 (5 bases). Trimming cost V 2 bases and J 7 bases, with 9 bases left between them. In germline, CDR1 is MNHEY, CDR2 SVGAGI. This CDR3 has 13 residues. The CDR3, as DNA: TGTGCCAGCAGTTACCTCGGACTTAATGAGCAGTTCTTC. Translated: CASSYLGLNEQFF.

The chain couples TRBV7-2 to TRBJ2-5, with a tentative D call TRBD1 (6 bases). V shed 5 bases and J shed 6 bases, with 22 bases lying between them. Per the germline V gene, CDR1 is SGHTA and CDR2 is FQGNSA. The CDR3 is 16 residues long. CDR3 sequence: CASSPQDRPSGKTQYF. The CDR3 coding sequence is TGTGCCAGCAGCCCCCAAGACAGGCCGTCGGGAAAGACCCAGTACTTC.

CDR3 sequence reads: CASSPGTSGGSGSYNEQFF. CDR3 nucleotides: TGTGCCAGCTCACCTGGGACTAGCGGGGGGTCAGGCTCCTACAATGAGCAGTTCTTC. The chain is built from TRBV18 and TRBJ2-1; the match to TRBD2 covers 15 bases. From germline, CDR1 is KGHSH and CDR2 LQKENI. There are 19 residues in the CDR3. With 3 bases clipped from V and 0 bases from J, the junction kept 6 bases outside the gene matches.

The gene calls are TRBV12-3 or TRBV12-4 and TRBJ2-6, with 10 bases identical to TRBD1. The junction had 9 bases not matched to a gene; V was cut back by 5 bases and J by 2 bases. The CDR3 has 18 amino acids. The CDR3 region has the DNA TGTGCCAGCAGTCCAAACCCGGGACAGGGGCCTGGGGCCAACGTCCTGACTTTC. It is translated as CASSPNPGQGPGANVLTF.

CDR3 sequence reads: CASSSMTGGYEQYF. The CDR3 DNA reads TGCGCCAGCAGCTCTATGACAGGGGGGTACGAGCAGTACTTC. This rearrangement joins TRBV5-1 to TRBJ2-7; TRBD1 agrees at 9 bases. After removal of 3 bases from V and 4 bases from J, the junction contained 5 bases not matched to a gene. The CDR3 is made up of 14 amino acids. Germline V gene data show CDR1 as SGHRS and CDR2 as YFSETQ.

V is TRBV12-3 or TRBV12-4 and J is TRBJ2-7; TRBD2 agrees at 16 bases. Germline trimming cut 5 bases from V and 6 bases from J; bases unmatched to any gene: 10. The CDR3 extends over 17 amino acids. CDR3 loop: CASSKAGTSGGAGEQYF. In nucleotides, the CDR3 is TGTGCCAGCAGTAAGGCCGGGACTAGCGGGGGGGCCGGCGAGCAGTACTTC.

The gene calls are TRBV20-1 and TRBJ2-6, with D maybe TRBD2 (7 bases). CDR3 size: 17 residues. The V gene's germline CDR1 is DFQATT and CDR2 SNEGSKA (reference sequence). Trimming left V 1 base short and J 2 bases short, with 15 bases between. The CDR3 protein is CSARGPGGGPGANVLTF. For the CDR3, the DNA is TGCAGTGCTAGAGGACCTGGGGGGGGGCCTGGGGCCAACGTCCTGACTTTC.

This clonotype has ten or more counts. The rearrangement links TRBV10-1 to TRBJ2-1; TRBD2 agrees at 7 bases. CDR3 length: 15 amino acids. The V and J ends lost 0 bases and 2 bases, in that order; junction bases with no gene match: 1. Germline-derived CDR1 and CDR2 are WNHNN and SYGVQD (reference sequence). CDR3 sequence: CASSESGTTYNEQFF. The DNA for the CDR3 is TGCGCCAGCAGTGAGTCGGGGACTACCTACAATGAGCAGTTCTTC.

The chain is built from TRBV6-2 or TRBV6-3 and TRBJ2-4, with 10 bases fitting TRBD1. This CDR3 contains 14 residues. V lost 8 bases and J lost 13; bases outside the gene matches: 14. CDR1 and CDR2 (germline): MNHEY, SVGEGT. The CDR3 coding sequence is TGTGCCAGCCTCCGACAGGGGGCGGGAAATGAGCAGTACTTC. Its translation is CASLRQGAGNEQYF.

About this clonotype: One end of the junction varies from germline; a read error may be responsible. The chain couples TRBV4-3 to TRBJ2-1; the D is unclear. Germline-derived CDR1 and CDR2 are LGHNA and YSLEER. The length of the CDR3 is 17 residues. As DNA, the CDR3 is TGCACCAGCAGCCAAGAGACCCATGGCGGTCTTTACAATGAGCAGTTCTTC. It is translated as CTSSQETHGGLYNEQFF.

The rearrangement links TRBV7-2 to TRBJ1-1; D gene uncertain. V was shortened by 1 base and J by 4 bases, with 10 bases between the two germline ends. This CDR3 has 14 residues. Germline V gene data show CDR1 as SGHTA and CDR2 as FQGNSA. CDR3 DNA: TGTGCCAGCAGCTTAGGACCCCAAGGCACTGAAGCTTTCTTT. Translating gives CASSLGPQGTEAFF.

This clonotype was recorded many times. The rearrangement joins TRBV20-1 to TRBJ2-7; perhaps TRBD2 as D (5 bases). This CDR3 region has 11 residues. Trimming shortened V by 6 bases and J by 2 bases, and 8 bases separated the two germline ends. Germline V gene data show CDR1 as DFQATT and CDR2 as SNEGSKA (reference sequence). CDR3 DNA sequence: TGCAGTGCCGGGGAAGCCTACGAGCAGTACTTC. It specifies CSAGEAYEQYF.

The genes are TRBV7-9 and TRBJ2-6; D call uncertain. CDR1 SEHNR and CDR2 FQNEAQ come from the germline V gene (reference sequence). The CDR3 totals 16 residues. V lost 6 bases, J lost 0 bases, and 12 bases lay in between. CDR3 protein: CASREDEISGANVLTF. The CDR3 DNA reads as TGTGCCAGCAGGGAAGACGAAATCTCTGGGGCCAACGTCCTGACTTTC.